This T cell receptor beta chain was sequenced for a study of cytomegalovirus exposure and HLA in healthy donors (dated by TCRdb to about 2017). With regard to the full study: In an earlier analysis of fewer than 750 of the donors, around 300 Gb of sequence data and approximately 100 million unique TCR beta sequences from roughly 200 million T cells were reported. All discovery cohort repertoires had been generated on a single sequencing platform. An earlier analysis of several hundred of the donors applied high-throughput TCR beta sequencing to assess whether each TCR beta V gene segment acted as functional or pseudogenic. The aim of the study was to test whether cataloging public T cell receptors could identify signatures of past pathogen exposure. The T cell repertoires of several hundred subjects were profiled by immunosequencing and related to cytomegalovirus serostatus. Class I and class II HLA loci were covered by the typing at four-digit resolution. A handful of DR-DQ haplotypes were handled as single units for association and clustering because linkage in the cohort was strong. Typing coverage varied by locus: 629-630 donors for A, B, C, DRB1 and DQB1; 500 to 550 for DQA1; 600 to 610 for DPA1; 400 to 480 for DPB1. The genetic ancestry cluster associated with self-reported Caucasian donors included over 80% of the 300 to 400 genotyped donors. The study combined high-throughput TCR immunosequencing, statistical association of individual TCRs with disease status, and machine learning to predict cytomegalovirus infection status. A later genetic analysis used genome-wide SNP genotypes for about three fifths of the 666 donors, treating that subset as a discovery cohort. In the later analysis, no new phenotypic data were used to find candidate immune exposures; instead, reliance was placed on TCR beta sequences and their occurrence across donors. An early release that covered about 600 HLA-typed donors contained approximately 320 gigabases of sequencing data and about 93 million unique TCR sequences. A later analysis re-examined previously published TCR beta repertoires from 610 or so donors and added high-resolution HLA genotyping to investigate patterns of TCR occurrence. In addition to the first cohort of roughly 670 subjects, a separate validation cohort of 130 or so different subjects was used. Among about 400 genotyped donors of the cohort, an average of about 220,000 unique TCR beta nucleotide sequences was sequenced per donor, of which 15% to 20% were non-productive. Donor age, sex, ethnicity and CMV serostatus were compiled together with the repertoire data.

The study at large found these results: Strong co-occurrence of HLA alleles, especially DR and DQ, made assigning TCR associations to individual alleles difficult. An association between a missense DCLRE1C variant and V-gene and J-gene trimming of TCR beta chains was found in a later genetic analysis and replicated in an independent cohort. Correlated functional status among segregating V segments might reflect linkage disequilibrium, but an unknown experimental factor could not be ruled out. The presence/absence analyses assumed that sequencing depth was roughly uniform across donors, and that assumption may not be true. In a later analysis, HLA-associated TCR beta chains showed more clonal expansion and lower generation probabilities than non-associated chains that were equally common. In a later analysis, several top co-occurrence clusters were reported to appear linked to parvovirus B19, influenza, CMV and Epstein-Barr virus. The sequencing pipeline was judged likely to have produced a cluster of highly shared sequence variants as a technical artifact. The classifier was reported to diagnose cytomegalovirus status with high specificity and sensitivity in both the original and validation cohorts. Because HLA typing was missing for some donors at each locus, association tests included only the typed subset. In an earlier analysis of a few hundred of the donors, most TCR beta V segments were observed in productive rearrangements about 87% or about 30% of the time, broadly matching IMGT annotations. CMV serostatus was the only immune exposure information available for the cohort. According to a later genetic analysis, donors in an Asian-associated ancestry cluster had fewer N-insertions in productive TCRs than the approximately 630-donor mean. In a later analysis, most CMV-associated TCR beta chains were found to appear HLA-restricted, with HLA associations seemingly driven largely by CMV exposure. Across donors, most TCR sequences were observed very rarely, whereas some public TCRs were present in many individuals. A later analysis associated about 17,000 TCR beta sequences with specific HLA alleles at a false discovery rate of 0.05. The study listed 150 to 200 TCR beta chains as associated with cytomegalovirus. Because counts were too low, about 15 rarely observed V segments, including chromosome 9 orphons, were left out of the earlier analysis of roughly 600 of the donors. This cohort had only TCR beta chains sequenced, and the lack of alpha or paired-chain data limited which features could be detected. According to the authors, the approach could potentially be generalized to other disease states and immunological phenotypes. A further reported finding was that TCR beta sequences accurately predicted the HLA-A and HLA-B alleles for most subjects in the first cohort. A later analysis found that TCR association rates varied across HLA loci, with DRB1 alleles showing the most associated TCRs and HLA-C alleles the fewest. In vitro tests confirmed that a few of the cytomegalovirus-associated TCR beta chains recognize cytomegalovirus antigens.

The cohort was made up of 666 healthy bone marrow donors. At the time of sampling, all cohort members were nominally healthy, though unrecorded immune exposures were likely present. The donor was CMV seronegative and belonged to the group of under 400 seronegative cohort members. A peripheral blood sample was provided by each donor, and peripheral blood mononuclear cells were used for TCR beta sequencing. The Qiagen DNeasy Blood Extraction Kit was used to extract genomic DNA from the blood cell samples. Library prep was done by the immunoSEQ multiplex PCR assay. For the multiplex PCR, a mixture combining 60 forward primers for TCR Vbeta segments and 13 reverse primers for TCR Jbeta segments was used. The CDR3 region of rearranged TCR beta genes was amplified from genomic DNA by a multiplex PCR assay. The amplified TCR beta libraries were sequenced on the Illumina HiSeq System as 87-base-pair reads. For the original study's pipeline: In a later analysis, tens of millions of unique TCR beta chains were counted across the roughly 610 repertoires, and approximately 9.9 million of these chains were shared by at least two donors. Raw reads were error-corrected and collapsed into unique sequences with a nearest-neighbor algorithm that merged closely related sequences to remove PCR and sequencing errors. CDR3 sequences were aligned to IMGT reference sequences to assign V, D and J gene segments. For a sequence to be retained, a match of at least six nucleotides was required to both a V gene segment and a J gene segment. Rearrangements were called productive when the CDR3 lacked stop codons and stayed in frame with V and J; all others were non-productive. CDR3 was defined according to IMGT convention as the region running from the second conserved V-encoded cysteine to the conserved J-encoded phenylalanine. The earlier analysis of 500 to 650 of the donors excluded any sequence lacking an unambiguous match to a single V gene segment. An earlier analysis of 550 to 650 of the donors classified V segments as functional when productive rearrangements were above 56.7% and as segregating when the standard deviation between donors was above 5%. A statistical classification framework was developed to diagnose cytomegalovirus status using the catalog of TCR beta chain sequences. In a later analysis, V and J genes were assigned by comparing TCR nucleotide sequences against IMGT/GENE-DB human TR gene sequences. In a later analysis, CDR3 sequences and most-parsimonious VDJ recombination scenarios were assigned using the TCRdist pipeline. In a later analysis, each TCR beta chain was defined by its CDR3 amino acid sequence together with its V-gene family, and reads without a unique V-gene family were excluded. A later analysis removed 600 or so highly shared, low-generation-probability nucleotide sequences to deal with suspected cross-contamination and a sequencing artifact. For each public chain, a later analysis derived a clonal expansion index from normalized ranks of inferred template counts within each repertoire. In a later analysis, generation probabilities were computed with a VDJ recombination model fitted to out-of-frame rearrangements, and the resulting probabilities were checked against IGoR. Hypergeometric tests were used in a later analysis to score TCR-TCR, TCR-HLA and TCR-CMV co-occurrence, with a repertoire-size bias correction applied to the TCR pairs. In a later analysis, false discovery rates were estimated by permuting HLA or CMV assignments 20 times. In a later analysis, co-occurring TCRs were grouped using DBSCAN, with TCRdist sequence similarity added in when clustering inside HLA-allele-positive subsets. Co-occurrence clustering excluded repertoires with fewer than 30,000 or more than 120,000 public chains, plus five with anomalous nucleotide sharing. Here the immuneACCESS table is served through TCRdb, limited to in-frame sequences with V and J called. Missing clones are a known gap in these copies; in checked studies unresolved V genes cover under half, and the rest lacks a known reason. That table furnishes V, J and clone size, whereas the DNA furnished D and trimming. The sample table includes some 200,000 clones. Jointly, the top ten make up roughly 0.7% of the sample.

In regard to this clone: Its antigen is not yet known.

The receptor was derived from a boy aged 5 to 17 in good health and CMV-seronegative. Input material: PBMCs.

The DNA sequence is given as TGTGCCAGCAGCTTAGACGGACAGGGCCCCCTCACAAACTATGGCTACACCTTC. It codes for CASSLDGQGPLTNYGYTF. The chain is assembled from TRBV7-2 and TRBJ1-2, with 8 bases matching TRBD1. The junction shows trimming of 1 base on V and 2 bases on J, and the gene matches do not reach 12 bases of it. The CDR3 runs 18 amino acids, cysteine and phenylalanine included. The kept DNA is CDR3 alone, 54 bases in frame from the first base. Sequences SGHTA (CDR1) and FQGNSA (CDR2) are obtained from the germline V gene.